These T cell receptor beta chains were read from a single sample in a study of control samples from healthy donors and cancer patients. Method: immunoSEQ multiplex PCR; TCRdb's copy keeps in-frame clones and lacks some. Altogether 90,000 to 150,000 clones are present, around 92% being singletons, with the ten largest covering under 40%. Sequenced material: blood. The origin of the receptors is a man over 45 in good health. The CDR3 runs from the conserved cysteine through the conserved F or W. The order of the fields is V gene, J gene, CDR3 protein.

>TRBV5-1|TRBJ2-7
CASSLGQFAYEQYF
>TRBV4-3|TRBJ1-2
CASSQDPGGDGYTF
>TRBV10-3|TRBJ1-5
CAISATGSGNQPQHF
>TRBV5-1|TRBJ1-2
CASSFEGTGGSADGYTF
>TRBV19|TRBJ1-2
CASNPGQLYGYTF
>TRBV6-2/TRBV6-3|TRBJ2-3
CASSRWTGPRFTDTQYF
>TRBV9|TRBJ1-2
CASSVAGSGYTF
>TRBV19|TRBJ1-4
CASSMGRGQTTNEKLFF
>TRBV9|TRBJ2-1
CASAPSVRSYNEQFF
>TRBV3-1/TRBV3-2|TRBJ1-1
CASSHFTGTFLTEAFF
>TRBV14|TRBJ2-1
CASSHAGVTYEQFF
>TRBV4-1|TRBJ1-4
CASSQDRWANEKLFF
>TRBV6-1|TRBJ2-7
CASSESSYEQYF
>TRBV4-3|TRBJ1-2
CASSQDPGQPYGYTF
>TRBV6-5|TRBJ1-5
CAAHDRKGQPQHF
>TRBV19|TRBJ1-2
CASSIPETSYGYTF
>TRBV14|TRBJ2-7
CASSQGWDRVYEQYF
>TRBV27|TRBJ1-2
CASSYAGPSYGYTF
>TRBV7-2|TRBJ2-7
CASSLDPSGYEQYF
>TRBV9|TRBJ1-1
CASSVEAGTNTEAFF
>TRBV9|TRBJ2-3
CASSVVGPGASPTDTQYF
>TRBV3-1/TRBV3-2|TRBJ1-2
CASRQTGGAYDGYTF
>TRBV24-1|TRBJ2-1
CATSDRTSGGNNEQFF
>TRBV6-5|TRBJ2-3
CASSYIEGGPDTQYF
>TRBV5-1|TRBJ2-5
CASRQEISQETQYF
>TRBV9|TRBJ1-2
CASSVSWGGHGYTF
>TRBV3-1/TRBV3-2|TRBJ1-1
CASSPDGQNTEAFF
>TRBV5-1|TRBJ2-6
CASSLVRAGANVLTF
>TRBV19|TRBJ2-4
CASTDIVNAGGDGWYF
>TRBV11-2|TRBJ1-1
CASSFFRVIGVPPNTEAFF
>TRBV27|TRBJ1-5
CASSLYNGQGYNQPQHF
>TRBV9|TRBJ1-1
CASSVVSNTEAFF
>TRBV11-3|TRBJ2-5
CASSSGAGDGTQYF
>TRBV19|TRBJ1-1
CASSIGGRLTEAFF
>TRBV11-2|TRBJ2-7
CASSLTGMSSYEQYF
>TRBV5-4|TRBJ1-5
CASSLDGGKAQHF
>TRBV5-6|TRBJ2-7
CASRSSQLAYEQYF
>TRBV4-1|TRBJ1-1
CASSQAGLLQSEAFF
>TRBV28|TRBJ2-7
CASTGRAAYEQYF
>TRBV11-2|TRBJ2-5
CASSIQETQYF
>TRBV5-1|TRBJ2-7
CASSLAAGYGTGGYEQYF
>TRBV7-2|TRBJ2-7
CASSLLRGGYEQYF
>TRBV24-1|TRBJ2-3
CATGLAGTTDTQYF
>TRBV11-3|TRBJ2-7
CASSLGSFYEQYF
>TRBV11-2|TRBJ1-3
CASSLYQSGQGGNTIYF
>TRBV2|TRBJ2-7
CASSAEPQLEQYF
>TRBV27|TRBJ2-6
CASSLRGANVLTF
>TRBV6-5|TRBJ1-1
CASSSLQQGGAFF
>TRBV9|TRBJ2-3
CASSAGAGAPAQYF
>TRBV10-3|TRBJ1-2
CAISESGSYGYTF
>TRBV30|TRBJ1-1
CAWSVMGAEAFF
>TRBV7-2|TRBJ1-2
CASSTTGTHGYTF